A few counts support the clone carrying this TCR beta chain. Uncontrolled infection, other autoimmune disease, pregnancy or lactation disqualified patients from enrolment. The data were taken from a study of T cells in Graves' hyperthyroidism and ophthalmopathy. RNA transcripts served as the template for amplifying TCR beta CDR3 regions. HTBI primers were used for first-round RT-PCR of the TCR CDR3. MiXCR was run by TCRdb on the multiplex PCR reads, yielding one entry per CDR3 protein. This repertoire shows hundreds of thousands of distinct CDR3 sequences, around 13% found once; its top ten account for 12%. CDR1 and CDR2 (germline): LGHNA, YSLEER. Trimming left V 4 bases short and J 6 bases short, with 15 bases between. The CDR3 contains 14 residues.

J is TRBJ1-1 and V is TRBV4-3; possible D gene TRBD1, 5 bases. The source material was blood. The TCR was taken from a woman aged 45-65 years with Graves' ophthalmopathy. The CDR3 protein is CASSRRESRAEAFF. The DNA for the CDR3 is TGCGCCAGCAGCCGCAGGGAGTCGAGAGCTGAAGCTTTCTTT.